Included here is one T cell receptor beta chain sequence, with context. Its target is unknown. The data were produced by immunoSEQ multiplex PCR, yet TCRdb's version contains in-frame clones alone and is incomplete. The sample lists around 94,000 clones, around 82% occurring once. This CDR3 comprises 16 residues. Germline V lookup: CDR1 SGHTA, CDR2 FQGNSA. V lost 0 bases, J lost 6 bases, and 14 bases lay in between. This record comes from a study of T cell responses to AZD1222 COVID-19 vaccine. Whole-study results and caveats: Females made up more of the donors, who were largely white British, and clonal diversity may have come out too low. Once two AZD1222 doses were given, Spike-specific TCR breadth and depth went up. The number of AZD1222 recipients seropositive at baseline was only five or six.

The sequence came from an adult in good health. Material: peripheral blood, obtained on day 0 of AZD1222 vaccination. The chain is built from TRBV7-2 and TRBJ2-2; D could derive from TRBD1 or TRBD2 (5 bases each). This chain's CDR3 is CASSLASQGVAGELFF. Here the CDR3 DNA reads TGTGCCAGCAGCTTAGCGTCCCAGGGAGTGGCCGGGGAGCTGTTTTTT.